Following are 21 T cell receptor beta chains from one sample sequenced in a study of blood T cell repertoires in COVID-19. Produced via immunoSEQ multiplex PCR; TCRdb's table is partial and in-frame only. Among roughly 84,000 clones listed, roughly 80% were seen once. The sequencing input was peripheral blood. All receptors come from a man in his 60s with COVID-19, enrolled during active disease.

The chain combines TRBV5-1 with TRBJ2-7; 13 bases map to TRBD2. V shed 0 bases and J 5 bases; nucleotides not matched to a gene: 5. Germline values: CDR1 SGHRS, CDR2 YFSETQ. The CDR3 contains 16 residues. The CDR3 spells CASSLETSGGRDEQYF. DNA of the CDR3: TGCGCCAGCAGCTTGGAGACTAGCGGGGGGCGTGACGAGCAGTACTTC.

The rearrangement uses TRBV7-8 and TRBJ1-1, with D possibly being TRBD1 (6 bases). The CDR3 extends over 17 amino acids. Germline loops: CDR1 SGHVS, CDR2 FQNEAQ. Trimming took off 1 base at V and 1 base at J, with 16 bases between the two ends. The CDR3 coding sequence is TGTGCCAGCAGCTTAGGAGGTACAGGGTGGGGGAACACTGAAGCTTTCTTT. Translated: CASSLGGTGWGNTEAFF.

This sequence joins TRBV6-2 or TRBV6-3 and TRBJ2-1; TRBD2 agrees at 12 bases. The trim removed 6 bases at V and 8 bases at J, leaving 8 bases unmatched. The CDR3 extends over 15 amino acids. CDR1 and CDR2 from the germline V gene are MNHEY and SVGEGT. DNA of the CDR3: TGTGCCAGCAGCTCATGGACTAGCGGGACCTATGAGCAGTTCTTC. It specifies CASSSWTSGTYEQFF.

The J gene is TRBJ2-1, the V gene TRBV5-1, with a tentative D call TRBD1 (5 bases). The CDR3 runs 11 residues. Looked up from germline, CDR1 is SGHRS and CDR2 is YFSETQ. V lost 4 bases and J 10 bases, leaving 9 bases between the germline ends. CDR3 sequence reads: CASSQGYEQFF. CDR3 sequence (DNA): TGCGCCAGCAGCCAGGGATACGAGCAGTTCTTC.

Here the CDR3 reads CASRPPGQGNADTQYF. CDR3 bases: TGTGCCAGCAGACCCCCGGGACAGGGAAATGCAGATACGCAGTATTTT. The chain couples TRBV2 to TRBJ2-3, with 9 nucleotides matching TRBD1. Germline loops: CDR1 SNHLY, CDR2 FYNNEI. The CDR3 runs 16 residues. V lost 6 bases and J lost 4; bases outside the gene matches: 11.

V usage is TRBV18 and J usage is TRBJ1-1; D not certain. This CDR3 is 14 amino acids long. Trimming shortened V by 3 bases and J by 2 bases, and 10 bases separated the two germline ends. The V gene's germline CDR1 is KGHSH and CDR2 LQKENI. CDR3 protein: CASSPREINTEAFF. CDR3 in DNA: TGTGCCAGCTCACCGAGGGAGATAAACACTGAAGCTTTCTTT. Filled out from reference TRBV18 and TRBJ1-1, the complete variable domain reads NAGVMQNPRHLVRRRGQEARLRCSPMKGHSHVYWYRQLPEEGLKFMVYLQKENIIDESGMPKERFSAEFPKEGPSILRIQQVVRGDSAAYFCASSPREINTEAFFGQGTRLTVV.

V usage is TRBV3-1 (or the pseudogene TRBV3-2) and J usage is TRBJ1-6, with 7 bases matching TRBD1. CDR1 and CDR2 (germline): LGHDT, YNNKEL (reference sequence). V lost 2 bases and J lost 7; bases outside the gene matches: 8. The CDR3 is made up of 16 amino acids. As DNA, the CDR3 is TGTGCCAGCAGCCAAAGCCAGACGGACAGGAATTCACCCCTCCACTTT. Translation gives CASSQSQTDRNSPLHF.

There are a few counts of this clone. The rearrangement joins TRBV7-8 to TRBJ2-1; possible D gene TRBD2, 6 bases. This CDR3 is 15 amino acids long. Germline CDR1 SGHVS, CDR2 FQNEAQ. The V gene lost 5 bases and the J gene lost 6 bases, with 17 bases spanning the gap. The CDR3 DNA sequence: TGTGCCAGCAGCCCCCGAGCGGGCGGGGTCAATGAGCAGTTCTTC. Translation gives CASSPRAGGVNEQFF.

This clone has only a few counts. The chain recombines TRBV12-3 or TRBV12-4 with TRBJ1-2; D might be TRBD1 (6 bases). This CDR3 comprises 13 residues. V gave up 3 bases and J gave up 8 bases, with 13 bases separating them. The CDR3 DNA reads TGTGCCAGCAGTTTTAGGGGGTACCTGGGCTACACCTTC. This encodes CASSFRGYLGYTF.

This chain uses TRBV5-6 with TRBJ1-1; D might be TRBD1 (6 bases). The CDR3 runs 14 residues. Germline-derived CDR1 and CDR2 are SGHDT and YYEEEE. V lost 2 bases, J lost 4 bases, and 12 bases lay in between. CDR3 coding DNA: TGTGCCAGCAGCTTAGTAAGAGGGGGCACTGAAGCTTTCTTT. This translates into CASSLVRGGTEAFF. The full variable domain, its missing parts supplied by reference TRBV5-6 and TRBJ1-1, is DAGVTQSPTHLIKTRGQQVTLRCSPKSGHDTVSWYQQALGQGPQFIFQYYEEEERQRGNFPDRFSGHQFPNYSSELNVNALLLGDSALYLCASSLVRGGTEAFFGQGTRLTVV.

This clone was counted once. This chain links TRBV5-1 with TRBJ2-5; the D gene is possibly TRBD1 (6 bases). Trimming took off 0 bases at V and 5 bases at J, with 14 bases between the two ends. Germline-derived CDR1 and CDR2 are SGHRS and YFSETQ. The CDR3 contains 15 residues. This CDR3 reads CASSLAGDPAETQYF. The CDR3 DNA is TGCGCCAGCAGCTTGGCAGGGGACCCCGCCGAGACCCAGTACTTC.

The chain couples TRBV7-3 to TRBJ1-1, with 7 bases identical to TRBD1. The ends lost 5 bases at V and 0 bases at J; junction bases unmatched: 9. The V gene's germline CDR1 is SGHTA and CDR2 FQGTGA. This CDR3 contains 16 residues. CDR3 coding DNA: TGTGCCAGCAGCGCAAGTCCGGGACAGATGAACACTGAAGCTTTCTTT. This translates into CASSASPGQMNTEAFF. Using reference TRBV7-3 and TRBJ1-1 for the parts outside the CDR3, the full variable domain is GAGVSQTPSNKVTEKGKYVELRCDPISGHTALYWYRQSLGQGPEFLIYFQGTGAADDSGLPNDRFFAVRPEGSVSTLKIQRTERGDSAVYLCASSASPGQMNTEAFFGQGTRLTVV.

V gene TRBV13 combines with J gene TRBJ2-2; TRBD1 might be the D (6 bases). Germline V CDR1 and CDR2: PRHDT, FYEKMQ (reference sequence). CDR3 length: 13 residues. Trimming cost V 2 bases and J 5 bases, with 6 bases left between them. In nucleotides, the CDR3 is TGTGCCAGCAGCTTAACAGGGACCGGGGAGCTGTTTTTT. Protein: CASSLTGTGELFF.

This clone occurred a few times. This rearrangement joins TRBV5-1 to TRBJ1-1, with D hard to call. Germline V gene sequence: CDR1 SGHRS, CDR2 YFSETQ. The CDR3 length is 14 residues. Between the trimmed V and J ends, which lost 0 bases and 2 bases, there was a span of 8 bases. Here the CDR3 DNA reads TGCGCCAGCAGCTTGGAGCCGGGAAACACTGAAGCTTTCTTT. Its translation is CASSLEPGNTEAFF.

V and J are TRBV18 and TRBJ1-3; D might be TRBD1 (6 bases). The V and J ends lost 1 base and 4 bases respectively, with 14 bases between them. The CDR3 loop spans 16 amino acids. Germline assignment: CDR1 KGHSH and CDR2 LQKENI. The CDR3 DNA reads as TGTGCCAGCTCACCACTCCAGGGGATCAACGGAAACACCATATATTTT. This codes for CASSPLQGINGNTIYF.

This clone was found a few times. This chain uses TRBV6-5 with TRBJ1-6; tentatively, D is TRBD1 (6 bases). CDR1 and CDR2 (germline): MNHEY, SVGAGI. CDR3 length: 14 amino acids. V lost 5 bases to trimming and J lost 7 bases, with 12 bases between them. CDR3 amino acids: CASSRGQQNSPLHF. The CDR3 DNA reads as TGTGCCAGCAGTCGCGGACAGCAAAATTCACCCCTCCACTTT.

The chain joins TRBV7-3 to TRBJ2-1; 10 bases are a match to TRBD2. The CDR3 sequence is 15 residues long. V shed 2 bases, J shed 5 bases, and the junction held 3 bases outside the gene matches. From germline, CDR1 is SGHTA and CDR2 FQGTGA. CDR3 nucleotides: TGTGCCAGCAGCTTAGCTAGCGGGAGCCACAATGAGCAGTTCTTC. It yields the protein CASSLASGSHNEQFF. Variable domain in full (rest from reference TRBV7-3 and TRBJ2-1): GAGVSQTPSNKVTEKGKYVELRCDPISGHTALYWYRQSLGQGPEFLIYFQGTGAADDSGLPNDRFFAVRPEGSVSTLKIQRTERGDSAVYLCASSLASGSHNEQFFGPGTRLTVL.

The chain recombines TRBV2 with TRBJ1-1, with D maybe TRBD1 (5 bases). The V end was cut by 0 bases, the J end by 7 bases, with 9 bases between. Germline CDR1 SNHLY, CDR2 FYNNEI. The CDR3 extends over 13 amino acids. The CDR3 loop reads CASSEAIQGEAFF. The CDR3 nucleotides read TGTGCCAGCAGTGAAGCGATCCAGGGTGAAGCTTTCTTT.

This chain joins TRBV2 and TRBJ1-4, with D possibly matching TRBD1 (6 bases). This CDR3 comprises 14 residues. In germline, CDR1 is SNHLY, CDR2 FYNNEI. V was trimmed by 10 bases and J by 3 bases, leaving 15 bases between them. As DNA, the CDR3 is TGTGCCACCAAGATGGACAGCCCTAATGAAAAACTGTTTTTT. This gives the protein CATKMDSPNEKLFF.

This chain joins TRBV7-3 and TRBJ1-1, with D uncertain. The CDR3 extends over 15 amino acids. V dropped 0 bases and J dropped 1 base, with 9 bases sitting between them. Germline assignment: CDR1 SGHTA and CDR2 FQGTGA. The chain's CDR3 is CASSLTADPNTEAFF. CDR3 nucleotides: TGTGCCAGCAGCTTAACGGCAGATCCGAACACTGAAGCTTTCTTT.

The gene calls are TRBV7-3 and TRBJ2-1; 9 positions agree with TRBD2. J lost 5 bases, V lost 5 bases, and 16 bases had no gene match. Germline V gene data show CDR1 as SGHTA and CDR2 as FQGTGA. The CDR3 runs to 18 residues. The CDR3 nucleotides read TGTGCCAGCAGCCTACGCAGAGCGAATGCGGGGGGGAACAATGAGCAGTTCTTC. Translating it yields CASSLRRANAGGNNEQFF.